A selection of T cell receptor beta chains follows, all from one sample in a study of beta chain features in type 1 diabetes. Method: immunoSEQ multiplex PCR; TCRdb's copy keeps in-frame clones and lacks some. The table lists approximately 260,000 clones, less than 30% of them singletons. The source material was naive CD4+ T cells from blood. The receptors originated from a woman aged 25 to 39 with type 1 diabetes. Each CDR3 is given with its conserved first and last residue. D genes are given only for firm matches. Expanded clones are given a class, and other clones once, few, many or no size at all.

14	-	TRBJ1-4	TRBV2	few	TGTGCCAGCAGTGAAGGGAGGGGTAATGAAAAACTGTTTTTT	CASSEGRGNEKLFF
17	TRBD1	TRBJ1-4	TRBV5-1	-	TGCGCCAGCAGCTTGGTGGGACAGGGGGCGGAGGTTGAAAAACTGTTTTTT	CASSLVGQGAEVEKLFF
15	-	TRBJ2-7	TRBV28	-	TGTGCCAGCAGGGGGGGGCGGGCCCTCTCCTACGAGCAGTACTTC	CASRGGRALSYEQYF
14	TRBD1	TRBJ2-5	TRBV6-1	few	TGTGCCAGCAGGGGACAGGGGGCGGGAGAGACCCAGTACTTC	CASRGQGAGETQYF
14	-	TRBJ2-7	TRBV5-1	few	TGCGCCAGCAGCTTGTATACAGGGAACTACGAGCAGTACTTC	CASSLYTGNYEQYF
16	TRBD2	TRBJ2-3	TRBV27	-	TGTGCCAGCGAACCCCTAGCGGGAGTTTTGCCAGATACGCAGTATTTT	CASEPLAGVLPDTQYF
12	-	TRBJ2-3	TRBV29-1	few	TGCAGCGTTCAGGTGACGGGGGATACGCAGTATTTT	CSVQVTGDTQYF
15	-	TRBJ2-5	TRBV7-8	-	TGTGCCAGCAGGGATCTAGGGGGGGGACAAGAGACCCAGTACTTC	CASRDLGGGQETQYF
13	-	TRBJ2-3	TRBV29-1	-	TGCAGCGTTGCTAGGTCGAGCACAGATACGCAGTATTTT	CSVARSSTDTQYF
14	-	TRBJ1-1	TRBV29-1	-	TGCAGCGTTGAAGGCCAGTTTATGAACACTGAAGCTTTCTTT	CSVEGQFMNTEAFF
13	TRBD2	TRBJ2-7	TRBV29-1	few	TGCAGCGCCATACGTACTAGCGGGGACGAGCAGTACTTC	CSAIRTSGDEQYF
12	-	TRBJ2-7	TRBV11-2	few	TGTGCCAGCAGCCCGGGGATCTATGAGCAGTACTTC	CASSPGIYEQYF
14	-	TRBJ2-2	TRBV5-1	-	TGCGCCAGCAGCTTGGCCAGGGCTGCCGGGGAGCTGTTTTTT	CASSLARAAGELFF
13	TRBD1	TRBJ1-2	TRBV14	-	TGTGCCAGCAGCCGAGGGGGCGACTATGGCTACACCTTC	CASSRGGDYGYTF
13	-	TRBJ1-1	TRBV23-1	-	TGCGCCAGCAGTCAATCTGAGTGGACTGAAGCTTTCTTT	CASSQSEWTEAFF
13	-	TRBJ2-7	TRBV29-1	-	TGCAGCGTCGTTCAGCGGAGCTCCTACGAGCAGTACTTC	CSVVQRSSYEQYF
13	-	TRBJ1-1	TRBV12-5	few	TGTGCTAGTGGTTTCAGACAGAACACTGAAGCTTTCTTT	CASGFRQNTEAFF
14	TRBD1	TRBJ1-4	TRBV30	-	TGTGCCGGACGACAGGGAAGTACTAATGAAAAACTGTTTTTT	CAGRQGSTNEKLFF
15	-	TRBJ2-7	TRBV27	-	TGTGCCAGCGGCCCCCGCGGGTATTCCTCCTACGAGCAGTACTTC	CASGPRGYSSYEQYF
17	TRBD2	TRBJ2-1	TRBV25-1	few	TGTGCCAGCAGTGAACTAGATCGGACTAGCTCCTACAATGAGCAGTTCTTC	CASSELDRTSSYNEQFF
15	-	TRBJ1-2	TRBV29-1	few	TGCAGCGTTTTGGACGCCGGTGGGAGGGACGATGGCTACACCTTC	CSVLDAGGRDDGYTF
16	-	TRBJ2-1	TRBV9	-	TGTGCCAGCAGCCTAGAGGTTGGGGGGGGCACAGATGAGCAGTTCTTC	CASSLEVGGGTDEQFF
16	-	TRBJ2-2	TRBV4-1	-	TGCGCCAGCAGTCCCCCGGGGGGCTCGAACACCGGGGAGCTGTTTTTT	CASSPPGGSNTGELFF
16	TRBD1	TRBJ1-5	TRBV7-9	-	TGTGCCAGCAGTCAACACGGAACAGGGGCCAATCAGCCCCAGCATTTT	CASSQHGTGANQPQHF
16	-	TRBJ2-6	TRBV5-1	-	TGCGCCAGCAGCCTCGACGCGGGCTCTGGGGCCAACGTCCTGACTTTC	CASSLDAGSGANVLTF
15	TRBD2	TRBJ2-1	TRBV11-2	few	TGTGCCAGCAGCTTAGGCGGGAGCTCCTACAATGAGCAGTTCTTC	CASSLGGSSYNEQFF
17	TRBD1	TRBJ2-2	TRBV28	few	TGTGCCAGCAGTTTCTCCGGGGACAGCGAAAACACCGGGGAGCTGTTTTTT	CASSFSGDSENTGELFF
16	TRBD2	TRBJ2-3	TRBV5-1	-	TGCGCCAGCAGCCCTGGACTAGCGGAGAGCACAGATACGCAGTATTTT	CASSPGLAESTDTQYF
13	-	TRBJ2-3	TRBV30	-	TGTGCCTGGACCGGGACAAGCACAGATACGCAGTATTTT	CAWTGTSTDTQYF
16	TRBD2	TRBJ2-1	TRBV15	few	TGTGCCACCAGCAGAGTGGCGGGAGGTTCCTACAATGAGCAGTTCTTC	CATSRVAGGSYNEQFF
16	TRBD2	TRBJ2-1	TRBV19	-	TGTGCCACCAAACTCGGGACTAGCGCGTCCTACAATGAGCAGTTCTTC	CATKLGTSASYNEQFF
14	-	TRBJ2-1	TRBV13	few	TGTGCCAGCAGCCAAAACAGGGTTTACAATGAGCAGTTCTTC	CASSQNRVYNEQFF
15	-	TRBJ1-5	TRBV30	-	TGTGCCTGGAGACGCCCGGACACCCGCAATCAGCCCCAGCATTTT	CAWRRPDTRNQPQHF
17	-	TRBJ2-1	TRBV9	few	TGTGCCAGCAGCTCAGGAGGCGGCTCCAGCTCCTACAATGAGCAGTTCTTC	CASSSGGGSSSYNEQFF
19	-	TRBJ2-1	TRBV4-1	-	TGCGCCAGCAGCCAAAGGACAGGCCGAAGCGGGAGAGGGTACAATGAGCAGTTCTTC	CASSQRTGRSGRGYNEQFF
14	TRBD1	TRBJ1-2	TRBV6-5	-	TGTGCCAGCAGTGATGCGGACAGGGTGAAGGGCTACACCTTC	CASSDADRVKGYTF
15	TRBD2	TRBJ2-7	TRBV18	-	TGTGCCAGCTCACAGGGCCTAGCGGGAGCTTACGAGCAGTACTTC	CASSQGLAGAYEQYF
14	-	TRBJ2-7	TRBV6-5	few	TGTGCCAGCAAAAGGGGGTCACTAACCTACGAGCAGTACTTC	CASKRGSLTYEQYF
14	-	TRBJ2-5	TRBV5-6	few	TGTGCCAGCAGCTTGCACAGGCTGCGGGAGACCCAGTACTTC	CASSLHRLRETQYF
15	TRBD2	TRBJ2-1	TRBV18	few	TGTGCCAGCTCTCCAAGGACTAGCCCGAGCCATGAGCAGTTCTTC	CASSPRTSPSHEQFF
15	TRBD2	TRBJ2-7	TRBV10-3	-	TGTGCCATCAGTGAGAACGAAGCGGGAGTTGACGAGCAGTACTTC	CAISENEAGVDEQYF
14	-	TRBJ2-7	TRBV6-5	-	TGTGCCAGCAGTTTGGACCCGGAGGACTACGAGCAGTACTTC	CASSLDPEDYEQYF
13	-	TRBJ1-2	TRBV7-9	few	TGTGCCAGCAGCTTCGACAGTATCTATGGCTACACCTTC	CASSFDSIYGYTF
16	TRBD2	TRBJ2-1	TRBV9	few	TGTGCCAGCAGCGTTCGGCTAGCGGGAGAGTTTAATGAGCAGTTCTTC	CASSVRLAGEFNEQFF
16	-	TRBJ2-5	TRBV11-2	few	TGTGCCAGCAGAGTCGGGAGCGGAGTGGGTGGAGAGACCCAGTACTTC	CASRVGSGVGGETQYF
13	TRBD1	TRBJ2-7	TRBV25-1	few	TGTGCCAGTGGACAGGGGGTAGCCTACGAGCAGTACTTC	CASGQGVAYEQYF
15	-	TRBJ2-2	TRBV28	-	TGTGCCAGCATCCCCGGGTACCTTAACACCGGGGAGCTGTTTTTT	CASIPGYLNTGELFF
16	-	TRBJ2-3	TRBV9	once	TGTGCCAGCAGCGGATGGGGGGGCGCGAGCACAGATACGCAGTATTTT	CASSGWGGASTDTQYF
15	-	TRBJ2-2	TRBV19	few	TGTGCCAGTAAGACGGGACTTGGGAACACCGGGGAGCTGTTTTTT	CASKTGLGNTGELFF
13	-	TRBJ2-3	TRBV28	few	TGTGCCAGCAGTGTCCCGAGCACAGATACGCAGTATTTT	CASSVPSTDTQYF
15	TRBD1	TRBJ2-5	TRBV4-1	-	TGCGCCAGCAGCCAAGAAGGGACAGCACAAGAGACCCAGTACTTC	CASSQEGTAQETQYF
13	-	TRBJ1-3	TRBV14	once	TGTGCCAGCACCCCCATGCAGTCAGCGCCTTTATATTTT	CASTPMQSAPLYF
15	-	TRBJ2-7	TRBV5-1	few	TGCGCCAGCAGCCATGCGGGGTCAGTCTCCTACGAGCAGTACTTC	CASSHAGSVSYEQYF
15	TRBD2	TRBJ2-3	TRBV28	-	TGTGCCAGCAGTTTAGCGGGAGCGGGCACAGATACGCAGTATTTT	CASSLAGAGTDTQYF
13	-	TRBJ2-4	TRBV7-8	few	TGTGCCAGCAGCCCAGGGATGAGGCTCATTCAGTACTTC	CASSPGMRLIQYF